Following are 7 T cell receptor beta chains from one sample sequenced in a study of vaccination and CD4 T cells after COVID-19. Their antigens remain unidentified. Documented treatment: roughly 10-day PBMC culture with coronavirus spike peptide pools or control peptides (ViraFEST assay). CD4+ T cells that had been cultured provided DNA sequenced with the Oncomine TCR Beta short-read assay. One entry per CDR3 protein, called by TCRdb with MiXCR from the PCR reads. The profile covers around 15,000 distinct CDR3 sequences, with approximately 53% appearing a single time and under 13% taken by the ten largest. The material sequenced was CD4+ T cells from blood, cultured in vitro. The receptors come from a human donor who had recovered from COVID-19.

With regard to this clonotype: The junction departs from the called germline gene at one end, perhaps through a read error. This chain links TRBV7-8 with TRBJ1-1; 7 bases line up with TRBD1. Germline V gene sequence: CDR1 SGHVS, CDR2 FQNEAQ. The CDR3 consists of 13 residues. In DNA, the CDR3 is TGTGCCAGTGGGCCGGGACAGCCAGACTATGGGATCTTT. Protein sequence: CASGPGQPDYGIF.

V is TRBV5-1 and J is TRBJ2-5, with D possibly TRBD2 on 5 matching bases. Trimming removed 0 bases from V and 7 bases from J, with 10 bases in between. The CDR3 sequence is 13 residues long. Germline V gene data show CDR1 as SGHRS and CDR2 as YFSETQ. Here the CDR3 DNA reads TGCGCCAGCAGCTTGGTACTGAGCGGGACCCAGTACTTC. It encodes CASSLVLSGTQYF.

The chain links TRBV29-1 to TRBJ2-2; a weak D match, TRBD1 (5 bases). Germline CDR1 and CDR2: SQVTM and ANQGSEA. The CDR3 loop spans 15 amino acids. The ends were cut back, 2 bases at V and 3 bases at J, with 13 bases in the middle. CDR3 sequence: CSVEHPAGHTGELFF. The CDR3 DNA reads as TGCAGCGTTGAACACCCAGCAGGGCACACCGGGGAGCTGTTTTTT.

The rearrangement joins TRBV20-1 to TRBJ2-1; the match to TRBD2 covers 9 bases. From germline, CDR1 is DFQATT and CDR2 SNEGSKA (reference sequence). V was clipped by 0 bases and J by 8 bases; unmatched bases: 8. The CDR3 length is 15 residues. The CDR3 here is CSARDPGTSLDEQFF. CDR3 nucleotides: TGCAGTGCTAGAGATCCCGGGACTAGCCTCGATGAGCAGTTCTTC.

The chain carries TRBV18 and TRBJ1-1; the D is unclear. The germline gives CDR1 KGHSH, CDR2 LQKENI. The CDR3 is 16 amino acids. V dropped 4 bases and J dropped 0 bases, with 15 bases sitting between them. The CDR3 sequence is CASSRSLTELNTEAFF. CDR3 nucleotides: TGTGCCAGCTCACGATCGCTGACCGAGTTGAACACTGAAGCTTTCTTT.

This sequence joins TRBV11-2 and TRBJ2-3; TRBD2 aligns across 9 bases. Trimming took 1 base from V and 9 from J; bases not matched to a gene: 26. From germline, CDR1 is SGHAT and CDR2 FQNNGV. The CDR3 has 21 residues. The CDR3 DNA follows: TGTGCCAGCAGCTTAGTAGGCGGGGGGGCTACTAGCGGCCCCCGTCGGCTGACGCAGTATTTT. It translates to CASSLVGGGATSGPRRLTQYF.

The chain uses TRBV20-1 and TRBJ2-1; 8 bases align to TRBD2. The CDR3 spans 18 residues. The junction had 18 bases not matched to a gene; V was cut back by 3 bases and J by 5 bases. Germline CDR1 reads DFQATT; CDR2 reads SNEGSKA (reference sequence). The DNA of the CDR3 is TGCAGTGCTAGTCAGAGGACTAGCCCACTAGGTAGGGACAATGAGCAGTTCTTC. Encoded protein: CSASQRTSPLGRDNEQFF.